The next 23 T cell receptor beta chains were all read from a single sample in a study of shared T cell receptors in the human thymus. TCRdb's table, derived via immunoSEQ multiplex PCR, lists solely in-frame clones and lacks some. The sample contains approximately 490,000 clones, approximately 80% of which appear only once. These same records also appear under a second study, on human thymus T cells.

Sequences were obtained from thymocytes. The receptors come from a boy in the first two years of life with a congenital heart defect.

The chain links TRBV5-6 to TRBJ2-6; no reliable D call. Trimming pared 1 base from V and 0 bases from J, leaving 8 bases between. Germline V gene sequence: CDR1 SGHDT, CDR2 YYEEEE. The CDR3 contains 16 residues. The CDR3: CASSLHSRSGANVLTF. CDR3 DNA: TGTGCCAGCAGCTTGCACAGCCGCTCTGGGGCCAACGTCCTGACTTTC.

This chain links TRBV6-1 with TRBJ2-1; the match to TRBD2 covers 7 bases. J lost 3 bases, V lost 7 bases, and 3 bases had no gene match. In germline, CDR1 is MNHNS, CDR2 SASEGT. The CDR3 runs 13 residues. CDR3 DNA sequence: TGTGCCAGCATAAGCGGGGTCTACAATGAGCAGTTCTTC. Amino acids: CASISGVYNEQFF.

This clone was detected once. This chain links TRBV15 with TRBJ2-7; 8 bases align to TRBD2. CDR3 length equals 16 residues. V shed 4 bases and J 0 bases; nucleotides not matched to a gene: 8. CDR1 is LNHNV and CDR2 is YYDKDF in the germline V gene (reference sequence). This chain's CDR3 is CATSKGALADSYEQYF. Written as DNA, the CDR3 is TGTGCCACCAGCAAGGGCGCACTAGCGGACTCCTACGAGCAGTACTTC. Variable domain in full (rest from reference TRBV15 and TRBJ2-7): DAMVIQNPRYQVTQFGKPVTLSCSQTLNHNVMYWYQQKSSQAPKLLFHYYDKDFNNEADTPDNFQSRRPNTSFCFLDIRSPGLGDTAMYLCATSKGALADSYEQYFGPGTRLTVT.

The V gene is TRBV11-2, the J gene TRBJ2-7; D not certain. CDR1 is SGHAT, CDR2 FQNNGV, per germline. With 3 bases removed from V and 8 bases from J, the gap between germline ends came to 11 bases. CDR3 length equals 12 residues. CDR3 in amino acids: CASSFTEDKQYF. In nucleotides, the CDR3 is TGTGCCAGCAGCTTCACCGAAGACAAGCAGTACTTC.

V and J are TRBV7-9 and TRBJ1-5, with 11 positions matching TRBD1. The ends lost 5 bases at V and 7 bases at J; junction bases unmatched: 4. Germline V gene data show CDR1 as SEHNR and CDR2 as FQNEAQ (reference sequence). This CDR3 spans 14 amino acids. The CDR3 loop is CASSKGTGGQPQHF. In nucleotides, the CDR3 is TGTGCCAGCAGCAAGGGGACAGGGGGGCAGCCCCAGCATTTT.

The V call is TRBV7-2, the J call TRBJ2-3; 8 nucleotides line up with TRBD2. The CDR3 has 16 residues. The germline CDR1 and CDR2 sequences are SGHTA and FQGNSA. J lost 7 bases, V lost 5 bases, and 14 bases had no gene match. CDR3 residues: CASSTRQAGGYHTQYF. As DNA, the CDR3 is TGTGCCAGCAGCACCAGGCAGGCGGGAGGCTACCATACGCAGTATTTT.

The chain uses TRBV4-3 and TRBJ2-7, with D perhaps TRBD1 (6 bases). The V and J ends lost 4 bases and 2 bases respectively, with 12 bases between them. Germline V gene data show CDR1 as LGHNA and CDR2 as YSLEER. This CDR3 has 14 amino acids. The CDR3 DNA sequence: TGCGCCAGCAGCCCCCGGGACACAACCTACGAGCAGTACTTC. Encoded protein: CASSPRDTTYEQYF.

This clone was seen just once. The chain employs TRBV7-2 and TRBJ2-1; 14 positions match TRBD2. This CDR3 is built from 18 residues. Germline CDR1 reads SGHTA; CDR2 reads FQGNSA. The ends lost 0 bases at V and 5 bases at J; junction bases unmatched: 6. CDR3 coding DNA: TGTGCCAGCAGCTTAGCCCCCGGACTAGCGGGAGGCCACAATGAGCAGTTCTTC. This gives the protein CASSLAPGLAGGHNEQFF.

This chain uses TRBV27 with TRBJ2-1, with 11 bases aligning to TRBD1. The V gene's germline CDR1 is MNHEY and CDR2 SMNVEV (reference sequence). The CDR3 has 15 residues. Losses at the gene ends were 5 bases for V and 6 bases for J; bases not matched to a gene: 6. The CDR3 is CASSPAGQGVNEQFF. The CDR3 DNA follows: TGTGCCAGCAGTCCAGCGGGACAGGGGGTCAATGAGCAGTTCTTC.

V and J are TRBV10-3 and TRBJ2-2; 9 positions agree with TRBD1. This CDR3 comprises 14 residues. Germline V gene sequence: CDR1 ENHRY, CDR2 SYGVKD. With 6 bases clipped from V and 10 bases from J, the junction kept 9 bases outside the gene matches. DNA for the CDR3: TGTGCCATCAGGGGGACAGGGAGTGATGAGGAGCTGTTTTTT. Protein: CAIRGTGSDEELFF.

J is TRBJ2-4 and V is TRBV15; D is unresolved. Germline V gene lookup returns CDR1 LNHNV and CDR2 YYDKDF (reference sequence). CDR3 length: 17 residues. Between the trimmed V and J ends, which lost 0 bases and 0 bases, there was a span of 12 bases. CDR3 in DNA: TGTGCCACCAGCAGAGATATGGGTGGGCTAGCCAAAAACATTCAGTACTTC. It yields the protein CATSRDMGGLAKNIQYF.

This clone came up a few times. This chain connects TRBV29-1 to TRBJ1-2; D possibly corresponds to TRBD1 (5 bases). The CDR3 length is 14 residues. Germline values: CDR1 SQVTM, CDR2 ANQGSEA. V was clipped by 4 bases and J by 4 bases, with 16 bases between them. The CDR3 DNA sequence: TGCAGCGTTGCTACAGGATCAACAGGCTATGGCTACACCTTC. This translates into CSVATGSTGYGYTF. Together with reference TRBV29-1 and TRBJ1-2, the CDR3 gives the full variable domain: SAVISQKPSRDICQRGTSLTIQCQVDSQVTMMFWYRQQPGQSLTLIATANQGSEATYESGFVIDKFPISRPNLTFSTLTVSNMSPEDSSIYLCSVATGSTGYGYTFGSGTRLTVV.

The CDR3 DNA reads TGTGCCAGCAGCTTCAAATGGACAGGGGAAAGCACCGGGGAGCTGTTTTTT. It yields the protein CASSFKWTGESTGELFF. The gene calls are TRBV5-4 and TRBJ2-2; 9 nucleotides agree with TRBD1. CDR1 is SGHNT and CDR2 is YYREEE in the germline V gene (reference sequence). The length of the CDR3 is 17 residues. J was trimmed by 4 bases and V by 2 bases; bases with no gene match: 9.

This clone was recorded a few times. The chain couples TRBV4-2 to TRBJ2-7; 7 nucleotides align to TRBD2. Germline lookup yields CDR1 LGHNA and CDR2 YNFKEQ. This CDR3 region has 19 residues. V was clipped by 4 bases and J by 1 base; unmatched bases: 19. The CDR3 is CASSRIQRDGRPSSYEQYF. In DNA, the CDR3 is TGTGCCAGCAGCCGGATACAGCGGGATGGCCGGCCGAGTTCCTACGAGCAGTACTTC.

The chain links TRBV28 to TRBJ2-7; TRBD2 matches at 10 bases. Per the germline V gene, CDR1 is MDHEN and CDR2 is SYDVKM. V was clipped by 5 bases and J by 5 bases; unmatched bases: 21. The CDR3 sequence is 19 residues long. The CDR3 region is CASSKPKREGPRPVDEQYF. The CDR3 nucleotides read TGTGCCAGCAGTAAACCCAAGCGGGAGGGCCCGCGGCCCGTCGACGAGCAGTACTTC. The full variable domain, rest sourced from reference TRBV28 and TRBJ2-7, is DVKVTQSSRYLVKRTGEKVFLECVQDMDHENMFWYRQDPGLGLRLIYFSYDVKMKEKGDIPEGYSVSREKKERFSLILESASTNQTSMYLCASSKPKREGPRPVDEQYFGPGTRLTVT.

The V and J genes are TRBV12-5 and TRBJ1-1; no definite D call. There are 17 residues in the CDR3. The germline V and J ends were trimmed by 6 bases and 2 bases, with 22 bases remaining between them. Germline CDR1 and CDR2: LGHNT and FRNRAP. The CDR3 sequence: CASGNMGSQNLNTEAFF. For the CDR3, the DNA is TGTGCTAGTGGAAATATGGGCAGCCAAAACCTTAACACTGAAGCTTTCTTT. Full variable domain (missing parts from reference TRBV12-5 and TRBJ1-1): DARVTQTPRHKVTEMGQEVTMRCQPILGHNTVFWYRQTMMQGLELLAYFRNRAPLDDSGMPKDRFSAEMPDATLATLKIQPSEPRDSAVYFCASGNMGSQNLNTEAFFGQGTRLTVV.

This clone was counted between two and nine times. V usage is TRBV7-7 and J usage is TRBJ2-1, with D possibly being TRBD2 (6 bases). The V and J ends lost 3 bases and 8 bases respectively, with 14 bases between them. The CDR3 spans 14 residues. Germline assignment: CDR1 SSHAT and CDR2 FNYEAQ (reference sequence). CDR3: CASSLRGLSDEQFF. The CDR3 region has the DNA TGTGCCAGCAGCTTGCGGGGACTCTCCGATGAGCAGTTCTTC.

The V call is TRBV7-9, the J call TRBJ1-1; the D gene is possibly TRBD1 (6 bases). Trimming removed 2 bases at V and 0 bases at J, with 13 bases between. This CDR3 has 16 residues. The germline V gene has CDR1 SEHNR and CDR2 FQNEAQ (reference sequence). The CDR3 region has the DNA TGTGCCAGCAGCTTAAGGGCAGGGGACATGAACACTGAAGCTTTCTTT. Amino acids: CASSLRAGDMNTEAFF.

The chain has TRBV21-1 and TRBJ2-7; the table assigns TRBD2, which was not confirmed against the DNA. TRBV21-1 is recorded as a pseudogene. The CDR3 extends over 17 amino acids. CDR3 in DNA: TGTGCCAGCAGCAAGGTCTGTTGGGGACTACAACCCTACGAGCAGTACTTC. This codes for CASSKVCWGLQPYEQYF.

V and J are TRBV13 and TRBJ2-1; D gene uncertain. V gave up 0 bases and J gave up 2 bases, with 14 bases separating them. There are 17 residues in the CDR3. Germline V gives CDR1 PRHDT, CDR2 FYEKMQ (reference sequence). The CDR3: CASSLGPLIATYNEQFF. The CDR3 coding sequence is TGTGCCAGCAGCTTAGGACCTTTGATAGCTACCTACAATGAGCAGTTCTTC.

The chain carries TRBV11-2 and TRBJ1-1; TRBD1 matches at 12 bases. The CDR3 is made up of 14 amino acids. In germline, CDR1 is SGHAT, CDR2 FQNNGV. The V segment lost 6 bases and the J segment 6 bases; nucleotides outside the gene matches: 5. In DNA form, the CDR3 reads TGTGCCAGCAGTACCGGGACAGGGGGCTCTGAAGCTTTCTTT. It yields the protein CASSTGTGGSEAFF.

The CDR3 is CASSCYQETQYF. CDR3 in DNA: TGTGCCAGCAGCTGTTATCAAGAGACCCAGTACTTC. The V and J genes are TRBV7-6 and TRBJ2-5; no firm D call. This CDR3 is built from 12 residues. In germline, CDR1 is SGHVS, CDR2 FNYEAQ. V lost 4 bases, J lost 2 bases, and 5 bases lay in between.

The rearrangement uses TRBV29-1 and TRBJ2-1, with a weak D call TRBD1 (5 bases). Trimming left V 4 bases short and J 0 bases short, with 13 bases between. Germline CDR1 SQVTM, CDR2 ANQGSEA. The CDR3 runs to 15 residues. The CDR3 region is CSVVSQGSSYNEQFF. The DNA for the CDR3 is TGCAGCGTTGTCTCCCAGGGCAGCTCCTACAATGAGCAGTTCTTC.